The rows below give T cell receptor beta chains drawn from one sample of a study of T-cell memory formation after mild COVID-19. TCRdb re-called the 5' RACE reads with MiXCR, one entry per CDR3 protein. The sample yields under 250,000 distinct CDR3 sequences, 15% seen once. Sample: PBMCs or a T cell subset sorted from them (not recorded which). Every receptor here comes from an adult woman who had mild COVID-19 (a few samples of this study predate the infection). Cell type and time point are not known. Both conserved end residues are part of each CDR3. The D gene is left open where the match is weak. A row's size may be missing; if present it is once, few, many or a size class.

clone size	D gene	J gene	V gene	CDR3 protein	CDR3 DNA
few	TRBD1	TRBJ2-2	TRBV12-3/TRBV12-4	CASSPAGTGTGELFF	TGTGCCAGCAGTCCCGCCGGGACAGGCACCGGGGAGCTGTTTTTT
-	TRBD2	TRBJ2-1	TRBV2	CASSPWEGSYNEQFF	TGTGCCAGCAGTCCGTGGGAGGGCTCCTACAATGAGCAGTTCTTC
-	-	TRBJ1-4	TRBV6-5	CASSRDSPTNEKLFF	TGTGCCAGCAGTCGAGACAGCCCAACTAATGAAAAACTGTTTTTT
-	-	TRBJ1-2	TRBV11-2	CASSLSREDYGYTF	TGTGCCAGCAGCTTATCTCGGGAGGACTATGGCTACACCTTC
-	-	TRBJ1-1	TRBV15	CATSSAERGRAFF	TGTGCCACCAGCTCCGCGGAGAGGGGACGAGCTTTCTTT
-	TRBD2	TRBJ2-2	TRBV25-1	CASSSRGLAGTGELFF	TGTGCCAGCAGCTCCCGAGGCCTAGCGGGAACCGGGGAGCTGTTTTTT
many	-	TRBJ2-7	TRBV6-1	CASSAGGGYEQYF	TGTGCCAGCAGTGCAGGGGGGGGCTACGAGCAGTACTTC
few	-	TRBJ1-2	TRBV6-5	CATYSGGYTF	TGTGCCACCTATAGCGGGGGCTACACCTTC
few	TRBD1	TRBJ1-1	TRBV7-9	CASSLSWDREDTEAFF	TGTGCCAGCAGCTTAAGCTGGGACAGGGAGGACACTGAAGCTTTCTTT
few	-	TRBJ2-3	TRBV29-1	CSVIPLTSTDTQYF	TGCAGCGTTATACCCTTAACCTCGACAGATACGCAGTATTTT
few	TRBD1	TRBJ1-1	TRBV7-6	CASSARDSPNTEAFF	TGTGCCAGCAGCGCACGGGACAGCCCGAACACTGAAGCTTTCTTT
few	-	TRBJ2-5	TRBV12-3/TRBV12-4	CASSFDLGTGRRETQYF	TGTGCCAGCAGTTTCGATCTGGGTACAGGGCGCCGCGAGACCCAGTACTTC
few	-	TRBJ2-7	TRBV20-1	CSASPRTGSSYEQYF	TGCAGTGCGAGCCCTAGGACGGGAAGCTCCTACGAGCAGTACTTC
-	-	TRBJ1-2	TRBV18	CASSPRDGYTF	TGTGCCAGCTCACCACGGGATGGCTACACCTTC
-	TRBD2	TRBJ2-1	TRBV7-2	CASSSSPLKSGRGWEQFF	TGTGCCAGCAGCTCCTCCCCACTTAAGAGCGGGAGGGGGTGGGAGCAGTTCTTC
few	-	TRBJ2-7	TRBV25-1	CASSDPKDTSYEQYF	TGTGCCAGCAGTGATCCTAAGGACACCTCCTACGAGCAGTACTTC
-	TRBD1	TRBJ1-2	TRBV6-1	CASSGGDRVYYYGYTF	TGTGCCAGCTCCGGGGGGGACAGAGTGTACTACTATGGCTACACCTTC
many	-	TRBJ2-1	TRBV12-3/TRBV12-4	CASSPLRSYEQFF	TGTGCCAGCAGTCCTCTACGGTCCTATGAGCAGTTCTTC
many	TRBD2	TRBJ2-5	TRBV7-8	CASSLADFLAGTEQETQYF	TGTGCCAGCAGCTTAGCGGATTTTTTAGCGGGAACCGAGCAAGAGACCCAGTACTTC
few	TRBD2	TRBJ2-5	TRBV7-6	CASSSKRGGPQETQYF	TGTGCCAGCAGCTCTAAGCGGGGGGGCCCCCAAGAGACCCAGTACTTC
-	-	TRBJ2-7	TRBV5-1	CASSLGQGYHEQYF	TGCGCCAGCAGCTTGGGGCAGGGTTACCACGAGCAGTACTTC
many	TRBD2	TRBJ2-7	TRBV28	CASSPRGGGSYEQYF	TGTGCCAGCAGCCCCCGGGGGGGAGGTTCCTACGAGCAGTACTTC
few	TRBD1	TRBJ2-1	TRBV5-1	CASSPQGARNEQFF	TGCGCCAGCAGCCCACAGGGGGCACGCAATGAGCAGTTCTTC
few	-	TRBJ1-2	TRBV3-1	CASSQGWVGYTF	TGTGCCAGCAGCCAAGGATGGGTCGGCTACACCTTC
-	-	TRBJ2-2	TRBV5-1	CTSSLTPGHIGELFF	TGCACCAGCAGCCTGACCCCCGGACACATCGGGGAGCTGTTTTTT
few	-	TRBJ2-5	TRBV5-5	CASSPASETQYF	TGTGCCAGCAGCCCTGCTAGTGAGACCCAGTACTTC
few	TRBD1	TRBJ1-1	TRBV7-9	CASSSRGQGDTEAFF	TGTGCCAGCAGCTCGAGGGGACAGGGTGACACTGAAGCTTTCTTT
-	-	TRBJ1-3	TRBV12-3/TRBV12-4	CASSQRGRNTIYF	TGTGCCAGCAGTCAAAGGGGAAGAAACACCATATATTTT
few	-	TRBJ2-2	TRBV5-1	CASSPLLGAGELFF	TGCGCCAGCAGCCCACTCCTAGGCGCCGGGGAGCTGTTTTTT
once	-	TRBJ1-1	TRBV5-1	CASSLVRGADTEAFF	TGCGCCAGCAGCTTGGTGAGGGGCGCGGACACTGAAGCTTTCTTT
-	-	TRBJ2-2	TRBV29-1	CSVDQGGTGELFF	TGCAGCGTTGATCAGGGGGGAACCGGGGAGCTGTTTTTT
many	TRBD2	TRBJ2-3	TRBV20-1	CSKVRTSGKEDTQYF	TGCAGCAAAGTAAGGACTAGCGGGAAAGAAGATACGCAGTATTTT
-	TRBD1	TRBJ2-2	TRBV7-2	CASNDRGLVRHGELFF	TGTGCCAGCAACGACAGGGGGCTGGTGAGGCATGGGGAGCTGTTTTTT
-	-	TRBJ2-5	TRBV5-1	CASSLYGTQETQYF	TGCGCCAGCAGCTTGTATGGGACACAAGAGACCCAGTACTTC
many	TRBD2	TRBJ2-7	TRBV12-3/TRBV12-4	CASSFWLAGGYSYEQYF	TGTGCCAGCAGTTTTTGGCTAGCGGGAGGTTACTCCTACGAGCAGTACTTC
-	-	TRBJ2-5	TRBV4-2	CASSLLGGLPQETQYF	TGTGCCAGCAGCCTCCTCGGGGGCCTCCCCCAAGAGACCCAGTACTTC
-	-	TRBJ1-1	TRBV11-2	CASSRDVLSTEAFF	TGTGCCAGCAGCCGGGACGTACTATCCACTGAAGCTTTCTTT
-	-	TRBJ2-3	TRBV5-1	CASSSASGGGRGTDTQYF	TGCGCCAGCAGCTCTGCGTCTGGGGGGGGCCGGGGCACAGATACGCAGTATTTT
few	-	TRBJ1-4	TRBV6-1	CASSVVLGNEKLFF	TGTGCCAGCAGTGTAGTTCTGGGAAATGAAAAACTGTTTTTT
many	-	TRBJ2-2	TRBV5-1	CASSLNTGELFF	TGCGCCAGCAGCTTGAACACCGGGGAGCTGTTTTTT
few	-	TRBJ1-6	TRBV5-1	CASSSGGDDYNSPLHF	TGCGCCAGCAGCTCCGGGGGGGATGACTATAATTCACCCCTCCACTTT
few	TRBD1	TRBJ1-1	TRBV2	CASRRDRGMNTEAFF	TGTGCCAGCAGGCGAGACAGGGGAATGAACACTGAAGCTTTCTTT
-	TRBD1	TRBJ1-6	TRBV4-2	CASSQDSTGVLSPLHF	TGTGCCAGCAGCCAAGATAGCACAGGGGTACTTTCACCCCTCCACTTT
few	TRBD2	TRBJ2-1	TRBV20-1	CSASRTSVGGSYNEQFF	TGCAGTGCTAGTCGGACTAGCGTAGGTGGTTCCTACAATGAGCAGTTCTTC
few	TRBD1	TRBJ2-5	TRBV7-8	CASSWGTGPETQYF	TGTGCCAGCAGCTGGGGGACAGGGCCAGAGACCCAGTACTTC
-	-	TRBJ1-2	TRBV5-5	CASSFDRPTNYGYTF	TGTGCCAGCAGTTTTGACAGACCTACTAACTATGGCTACACCTTC
many	-	TRBJ2-3	TRBV6-2/TRBV6-3	CASRPISTDTQYF	TGTGCCAGCAGGCCCATCAGCACAGATACGCAGTATTTT
-	-	TRBJ2-3	TRBV18	CASSPPTTDTQYF	TGTGCCAGCTCACCACCTACGACAGATACGCAGTATTTT
few	-	TRBJ2-1	TRBV7-2	CASSAGPERNEQFF	TGTGCCAGCAGCGCGGGCCCCGAGAGGAATGAGCAGTTCTTC
many	TRBD2	TRBJ2-3	TRBV3-1	CASSTGGTTGTDTQYF	TGTGCCAGCAGCACCGGGGGGACTACTGGAACAGATACGCAGTATTTT
-	TRBD1	TRBJ2-1	TRBV4-1	CASSQQEQGRGNEQFF	TGCGCCAGCAGCCAACAGGAACAGGGGAGAGGCAATGAGCAGTTCTTC
few	-	TRBJ1-5	TRBV12-3/TRBV12-4	CASTPRGNQPQHF	TGTGCCAGCACCCCTCGCGGGAATCAGCCCCAGCATTTT
-	-	TRBJ2-5	TRBV7-8	CASSPTSGETQYF	TGTGCCAGCAGCCCAACTAGTGGTGAGACCCAGTACTTC
few	TRBD1	TRBJ1-2	TRBV4-3	CASSQDGQGASGYTF	TGCGCCAGCAGCCAAGACGGACAGGGGGCGTCCGGCTACACCTTC
-	TRBD2	TRBJ2-5	TRBV7-8	CASRGTSSETQYF	TGTGCCAGCAGGGGGACTAGTTCGGAGACCCAGTACTTC
-	-	TRBJ2-5	TRBV9	CASSVTMGETQYF	TGTGCCAGCAGCGTAACCATGGGGGAGACCCAGTACTTC
-	TRBD2	TRBJ2-3	TRBV24-1	CATSDPTSGSGTDTQYF	TGTGCCACCAGTGACCCTACTAGCGGGAGCGGAACAGATACGCAGTATTTT
few	-	TRBJ1-4	TRBV19	CASNLKLVTNEKLFF	TGTGCCAGTAACCTGAAGTTGGTAACTAATGAAAAACTGTTTTTT
-	-	TRBJ2-4	TRBV7-9	CASSSPAGINIQYF	TGTGCCAGCAGCTCCCCGGCAGGGATAAACATTCAGTACTTC
-	-	TRBJ2-1	TRBV7-2	CASSLSGGSWRNEQFF	TGTGCCAGCAGCTTATCCGGAGGCAGCTGGAGGAATGAGCAGTTCTTC